Listed below are T cell receptor beta chains from one sample, sequenced in a study of vaccination and CD4 T cells after COVID-19. These receptors have no identified antigens. Using its own MiXCR run on the PCR reads, TCRdb lists one record per CDR3 protein. Among some 3,000 distinct CDR3 sequences, 30% to 35% were seen once, and the ten largest hold about 62%. The sample here was CD4+ T cells from blood, cultured in vitro, taken after SARS-CoV-2 vaccination. These receptors were taken from a human donor who had recovered from COVID-19. Both conserved end residues are part of each CDR3. A D gene is named only where the DNA matches it firmly. Rows may omit the clone size; those that give it use once, few, many or a size class.

d_call	clone_size	v_call	j_call	cdr3_aa	cdr3_nt
-	-	TRBV27	TRBJ1-1	CASGLGWGTEAFF	TGTGCCAGCGGTCTAGGTTGGGGGACTGAAGCTTTCTTT
TRBD1	few	TRBV24-1	TRBJ1-5	CATRESGGWNQPQHF	TGTGCCACCAGAGAGTCAGGGGGCTGGAATCAGCCCCAGCATTTT
TRBD1	-	TRBV4-1	TRBJ2-7	CASSHPQGRSYEQYF	TGCGCCAGCAGCCACCCACAGGGGCGGTCTTACGAGCAGTACTTC
TRBD1	-	TRBV6-2/TRBV6-3	TRBJ2-7	CASSYEGTGHYEQYF	TGTGCCAGCAGTTACGAAGGGACAGGACACTACGAGCAGTACTTC
-	medium-sized	TRBV7-2	TRBJ2-5	CASSLLGSQETQYF	TGTGCCAGCAGCTTACTTGGGTCACAAGAGACCCAGTACTTC
-	few	TRBV9	TRBJ2-7	CASSVDTTAYEQYF	TGTGCCAGCAGCGTAGACACAACAGCCTACGAGCAGTACTTC
-	-	TRBV4-2	TRBJ1-5	CASSQSPSQPQHF	TGTGCCAGCAGCCAATCCCCTAGTCAGCCCCAGCATTTT
-	-	TRBV6-1	TRBJ1-2	CASSGLTIGLGGYGYTF	TGTGCCAGCAGTGGACTTACGATAGGGTTGGGGGGCTATGGCTACACCTTC
-	-	TRBV2	TRBJ1-2	CASSGLGGAGYTF	TGTGCCAGCAGTGGCCTCGGGGGTGCGGGCTACACCTTC
-	few	TRBV29-1	TRBJ1-2	CSVRGTLYGYTF	TGCAGCGTCCGGGGGACCCTCTATGGCTACACCTTC
-	-	TRBV18	TRBJ2-7	CASSRWVPRGVYEQYF	TGTGCCAGCTCACGGTGGGTGCCCCGCGGGGTCTACGAGCAGTACTTC
TRBD1	few	TRBV18	TRBJ1-6	CASSPSGGRLHF	TGTGCCAGCTCACCATCAGGGGGCCGACTCCACTTT
TRBD1	medium-sized	TRBV20-1	TRBJ1-1	CSANRQGTEAFF	TGCAGTGCAAACCGACAGGGAACTGAAGCTTTCTTT
-	-	TRBV20-1	TRBJ1-1	CSARVGHSNTEAFF	TGCAGTGCTAGGGTGGGACATTCGAACACTGAAGCTTTCTTT
-	once	TRBV14	TRBJ2-3	CASSRGRAGLGPDTQYF	TGTGCCAGCAGCCGAGGGCGGGCAGGGTTAGGACCAGATACGCAGTATTTT
-	-	TRBV7-9	TRBJ2-7	CASSRTGIYEQYF	TGTGCCAGCAGCCGAACGGGTATCTACGAGCAGTACTTC
-	hyperexpanded	TRBV10-1	TRBJ1-5	CASYPWGSNQPQHF	TGCGCCAGCTACCCTTGGGGGAGCAATCAGCCCCAGCATTTT
TRBD2	medium-sized	TRBV29-1	TRBJ2-7	CSVEDGLAPYEQYF	TGCAGCGTTGAAGACGGACTAGCTCCCTACGAGCAGTACTTC
-	few	TRBV20-1	TRBJ2-1	CSAPGHLSNEQFF	TGCAGTGCCCCGGGACACTTATCGAATGAGCAGTTCTTC
-	-	TRBV10-3	TRBJ2-3	CAISSRDVGVNTQYF	TGTGCCATCAGCTCCCGGGACGTGGGAGTGAATACGCAGTATTTT
-	medium-sized	TRBV7-2	TRBJ1-2	CASSLAPTLYGYTF	TGTGCCAGCAGCTTAGCTCCTACGCTCTATGGCTACACCTTC
-	-	TRBV6-2/TRBV6-3	TRBJ2-7	CASSSGVGSYEQYF	TGTGCCAGCAGTTCGGGGGTTGGGTCCTACGAGCAGTACTTC
-	-	TRBV7-9	TRBJ1-2	CASSFAGGRDGYTF	TGTGCCAGCAGCTTTGCAGGAGGTAGAGATGGCTACACCTTC
TRBD1	few	TRBV6-4	TRBJ2-3	CASGPGQEGTDTQYF	TGTGCCAGCGGCCCTGGACAGGAAGGCACAGATACGCAGTATTTT
TRBD1	few	TRBV6-4	TRBJ1-6	CASCPGQGNSPLHF	TGTGCCAGCTGTCCGGGACAGGGGAATTCACCCCTCCACTTT
TRBD2	large	TRBV7-9	TRBJ2-7	CASSPGASGGSNEQYF	TGTGCCAGCAGCCCCGGTGCCAGCGGGGGTAGTAACGAGCAGTACTTC
-	medium-sized	TRBV7-2	TRBJ2-7	CASSLVGGGRTYEQYF	TGTGCCAGCAGCTTAGTTGGCGGGGGCCGCACCTACGAGCAGTACTTC